This TCR beta chain appears in the sequencing data of a study of vaccination and CD4 T cells after COVID-19. Time point indicated: late sampling 161 to 241 days after vaccination in three convalescent patients. The CDR3 has 15 residues. The V gene lost 5 bases and the J gene lost 2 bases, with 16 bases spanning the gap. The V gene's germline CDR1 is LNHDA and CDR2 SQIVND (reference sequence). TCRdb processed the PCR reads anew with MiXCR; each CDR3 protein has one entry. The repertoire holds approximately 40,000 distinct CDR3 sequences, under 45% seen once, with around 6.1% in the top ten. The V gene is TRBV19, the J gene TRBJ2-7, with D perhaps TRBD1 (5 bases). Sequencing used CD4+ T cells from blood, obtained about 7 months after SARS-CoV-2 vaccination. The sequence was obtained from a human donor who had recovered from COVID-19. CDR3 loop: CASSLTWTRTYEQYF. For the CDR3, the DNA is TGTGCCAGTAGTTTAACTTGGACAAGAACCTACGAGCAGTACTTC.